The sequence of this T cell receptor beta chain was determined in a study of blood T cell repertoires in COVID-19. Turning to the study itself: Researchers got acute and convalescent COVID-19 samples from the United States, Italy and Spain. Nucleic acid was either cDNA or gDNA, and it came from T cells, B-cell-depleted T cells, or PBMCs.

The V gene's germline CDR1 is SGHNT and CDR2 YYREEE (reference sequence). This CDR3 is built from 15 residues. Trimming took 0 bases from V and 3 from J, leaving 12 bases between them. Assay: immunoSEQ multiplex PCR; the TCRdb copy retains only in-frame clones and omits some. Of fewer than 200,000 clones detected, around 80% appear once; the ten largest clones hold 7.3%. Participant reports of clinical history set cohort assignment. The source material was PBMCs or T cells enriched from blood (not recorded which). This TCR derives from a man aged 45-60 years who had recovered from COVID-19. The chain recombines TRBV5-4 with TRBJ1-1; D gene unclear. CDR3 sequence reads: CASSLDYPWDTEAFF. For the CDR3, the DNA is TGTGCCAGCAGCTTGGACTACCCATGGGACACTGAAGCTTTCTTT.